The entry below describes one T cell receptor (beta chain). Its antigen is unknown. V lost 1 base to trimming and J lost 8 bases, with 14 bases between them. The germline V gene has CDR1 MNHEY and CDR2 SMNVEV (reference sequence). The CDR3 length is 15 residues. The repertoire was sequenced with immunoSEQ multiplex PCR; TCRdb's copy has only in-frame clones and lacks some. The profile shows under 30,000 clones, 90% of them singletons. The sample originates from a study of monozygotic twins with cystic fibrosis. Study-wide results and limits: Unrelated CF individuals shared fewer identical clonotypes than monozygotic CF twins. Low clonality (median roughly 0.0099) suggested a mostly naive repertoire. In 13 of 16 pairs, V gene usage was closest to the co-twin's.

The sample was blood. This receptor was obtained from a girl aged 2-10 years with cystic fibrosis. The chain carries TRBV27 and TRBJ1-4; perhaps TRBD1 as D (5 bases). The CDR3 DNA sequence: TGTGCCAGCAGTTTATGGCGCAGGGTGTGGGAAAAACTGTTTTTT. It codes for CASSLWRRVWEKLFF.